The 21 T cell receptor beta chains reported below all come from one sample, sequenced in a study of T cell repertoires in cytomegalovirus infection. Each CDR3 protein is one row after TCRdb ran MiXCR on the reads. The table shows around 280,000 distinct CDR3 sequences, with approximately 10% occurring only once. Sequenced input: PBMCs. The receptors derive from a human donor in good health (CMV status not recorded). Some clones in this sample may be carry-over from other donors' samples.

This clonotype was counted many times. This sequence joins TRBV29-1 and TRBJ1-2; 7 bases agree with TRBD1. Germline V gene sequence: CDR1 SQVTM, CDR2 ANQGSEA. The ends lost 6 bases at V and 5 bases at J; junction bases unmatched: 3. The CDR3 spans 11 residues. CDR3 sequence (DNA): TGCAGCGTGGGGGACAGATATGGCTACACCTTC. Translating gives CSVGDRYGYTF.

V and J are TRBV6-5 and TRBJ1-4; no clear D gene. The CDR3 contains 13 residues. V dropped 0 bases and J dropped 8 bases, with 7 bases sitting between them. Germline lookup yields CDR1 MNHEY and CDR2 SVGAGI. The CDR3 sequence: CASSYSTGEKLFF. DNA for the CDR3: TGTGCCAGCAGTTACTCCACGGGGGAAAAACTGTTTTTT.

This clonotype was picked up many times. The rearrangement links TRBV19 to TRBJ2-3, with 7 bases that match TRBD1. Per the germline V gene, CDR1 is LNHDA and CDR2 is SQIVND (reference sequence). The junction had 5 bases not matched to a gene; V was cut back by 7 bases and J by 1 base. The CDR3 is made up of 14 amino acids. CDR3 DNA: TGTGCCAGTAAAGTGCAGGGGGGCACAGATACGCAGTATTTT. Its translation: CASKVQGGTDTQYF.

This clonotype occurred many times. This chain connects TRBV10-3 to TRBJ2-3; D possibly corresponds to TRBD2 (5 bases). The CDR3 is made up of 15 amino acids. Trimming removed 6 bases from V and 0 bases from J, with 13 bases in between. Germline-derived CDR1 and CDR2 are ENHRY and SYGVKD. In nucleotides, the CDR3 is TGTGCCATCAGCCGAGTACTAGATAGCACAGATACGCAGTATTTT. Translation gives CAISRVLDSTDTQYF.

Details on this clonotype: It is likely a read error, because the conserved phenylalanine at the end of the CDR3 is missing. CDR3 nucleotide sequence: TGCAGCGTTGATGGGGGGGCAATTCAAGAGACCCAGTACTTG. Protein: CSVDGGAIQETQYL. The chain has TRBV29-1 and TRBJ2-5; tentatively, D is TRBD2 (7 bases). The length of the CDR3 is 14 residues. Germline V gene data show CDR1 as SQVTM and CDR2 as ANQGSEA. Trimming removed 3 bases at V and 2 bases at J, with 13 bases between.

Ten or more counts support this clonotype. V gene TRBV28 combines with J gene TRBJ1-6; 10 positions agree with TRBD1. The CDR3 runs 14 residues. Germline lookup yields CDR1 MDHEN and CDR2 SYDVKM. With V trimmed by 7 bases and J by 8 bases, 5 bases remained unmatched. CDR3 coding DNA: TGTGCCAGCACTCCGGGACAGGGGTATTCACCCCTCCACTTT. Protein product: CASTPGQGYSPLHF.

The table lists this clonotype with many counts. The chain employs TRBV28 and TRBJ1-6, with 8 nucleotides matching TRBD1. CDR3 length equals 15 residues. V lost 7 bases, J lost 6 bases, and 8 bases stayed unmatched. From germline, CDR1 is MDHEN and CDR2 SYDVKM. The CDR3 region is CASTLTGDVNSPLHF. CDR3 DNA sequence: TGTGCCAGCACACTGACAGGGGATGTTAATTCACCCCTCCACTTT.

This clonotype was counted ten times or more. This rearrangement joins TRBV6-2 or TRBV6-3 to TRBJ1-4, with a possible D match to TRBD1 (5 bases). CDR1 MNHEY and CDR2 SVGEGT come from the germline V gene. V lost 0 bases, J lost 3 bases, and 11 bases lay in between. This CDR3 region has 16 residues. Written as DNA, the CDR3 is TGTGCCAGCAGTTACTCGGCGCAGGGACCTAATGAAAAACTGTTTTTT. Its translation is CASSYSAQGPNEKLFF.

In its sample, this clonotype was seen many times. The rearrangement joins TRBV12-3 or TRBV12-4 to TRBJ2-1, with a possible D match to TRBD1 (5 bases). The CDR3 totals 15 residues. Trimming stripped 5 bases from V and 7 bases from J, with 18 bases between. CDR3 sequence reads: CASSPDSYSANEQFF. CDR3 sequence (DNA): TGTGCCAGCAGTCCTGACAGCTACTCCGCTAATGAGCAGTTCTTC.

This clonotype was seen a few times. This chain uses TRBV4-2 with TRBJ1-2; TRBD1 aligns across 9 bases. The CDR3 is 17 amino acids. CDR1 is LGHNA and CDR2 is YNFKEQ in the germline V gene. V was pared by 1 base and J by 7 bases, with 13 bases of the junction left unmatched. DNA of the CDR3: TGTGCCAGCAGCCAAGTAGTACAGGGGGCGCAGGTTGGTGGCTACACCTTC. Amino acids: CASSQVVQGAQVGGYTF.

This clonotype has at least ten counts. The genes are TRBV10-3 and TRBJ1-2; D uncertain. Germline V CDR1 and CDR2: ENHRY, SYGVKD. This CDR3 contains 14 residues. V gave up 2 bases and J gave up 4 bases, with 11 bases separating them. CDR3 in amino acids: CAISENKRGYGYTF. For the CDR3, the DNA is TGTGCCATCAGTGAGAACAAGCGAGGCTATGGCTACACCTTC.

This clonotype has at least ten counts. V gene TRBV6-5 combines with J gene TRBJ1-1; D is perhaps TRBD1 (6 bases). The germline gives CDR1 MNHEY, CDR2 SVGAGI. This CDR3 spans 13 amino acids. Deletions cut 8 bases from V and 1 base from J, with 11 bases between. The CDR3 nucleotides are TGTGCCAGCCATCGAGGGGGGAACACTGAAGCTTTCTTT. This translates into CASHRGGNTEAFF.

This clonotype came up a few times. The chain has TRBV5-1 and TRBJ1-3; 7 nucleotides line up with TRBD1. Germline values: CDR1 SGHRS, CDR2 YFSETQ. The junction had 3 bases not matched to a gene; V was cut back by 3 bases and J by 0 bases. This CDR3 has 15 amino acids. CDR3 DNA sequence: TGCGCCAGCAGCTCCACAGGGGACTCTGGAAACACCATATATTTT. It specifies CASSSTGDSGNTIYF.

This clonotype was observed at least ten times. The chain employs TRBV28 and TRBJ2-1, with a tentative D call TRBD2 (6 bases). Germline CDR1 MDHEN, CDR2 SYDVKM. The CDR3 sequence is 15 residues long. Trimming took off 7 bases at V and 7 bases at J, with 20 bases between the two ends. The CDR3, as DNA: TGTGCCAGCAATAACCGCGGTAGCCGGGGGAATGAGCAGTTCTTC. As protein: CASNNRGSRGNEQFF.

Remarks on this clonotype: A read error is possible here, since a much larger clone lies one base away. The chain carries TRBV7-3 and TRBJ2-1, with 10 bases aligning to TRBD2. This CDR3 has 20 amino acids. CDR1 is SGHTA and CDR2 is FQGTGA in the germline V gene. The junction had 25 bases not matched to a gene; V was cut back by 7 bases and J by 7 bases. The CDR3 sequence is CASNILPVHERAGGRNEQFF. The CDR3 region has the DNA TGTGCCAGCAACATACTCCCCGTACACGAGCGAGCGGGGGGGCGTAATGAGCAGTTCTTC.

The chain is built from TRBV7-9 and TRBJ1-1; weak D call: TRBD1 (5 bases). Trimming took off 5 bases at V and 4 bases at J, with 11 bases between the two ends. Germline V gene lookup returns CDR1 SEHNR and CDR2 FQNEAQ (reference sequence). The CDR3 has 13 residues. Here the CDR3 reads CASSMTEPTEAFF. In DNA form, the CDR3 reads TGTGCCAGCAGCATGACAGAACCCACTGAAGCTTTCTTT. Drawing the rest from reference TRBV7-9 and TRBJ1-1, the complete variable domain is DTGVSQNPRHKITKRGQNVTFRCDPISEHNRLYWYRQTLGQGPEFLTYFQNEAQLEKSRLLSDRFSAERPKGSFSTLEIQRTEQGDSAMYLCASSMTEPTEAFFGQGTRLTVV.

V gene TRBV10-3 combines with J gene TRBJ1-4, with D perhaps TRBD1 (6 bases). Germline loops: CDR1 ENHRY, CDR2 SYGVKD. This CDR3 spans 14 amino acids. V was cut by 3 bases and J by 13 bases, with 18 bases left in between. This CDR3 reads CAISEMDRPEGLFF. The CDR3 DNA reads as TGTGCCATCAGTGAAATGGACAGACCAGAGGGACTGTTTTTT.

This clonotype came up many times. This sequence joins TRBV20-1 and TRBJ1-2, with TRBD1 matching 9 bases. J gave up 5 bases and V 6 bases, and 13 bases lay outside the gene matches. The germline V gene encodes CDR1 DFQATT and CDR2 SNEGSKA (reference sequence). The CDR3 length is 15 residues. The CDR3 DNA follows: TGCAGTGCCGTTTCTACAGGGGGCGTGGGATATGGCTACACCTTC. Translation gives CSAVSTGGVGYGYTF.

Many counts were recorded for this clonotype. The chain links TRBV7-6 to TRBJ2-1; D might be TRBD2 (7 bases). Trimming removed 4 bases at V and 5 bases at J, with 21 bases between. The CDR3 spans 17 residues. Germline CDR1 reads SGHVS; CDR2 reads FNYEAQ. The CDR3 DNA is TGTGCCAGCAGCTCACTCCTAGCCGCGGGGGCTAACAATGAGCAGTTCTTC. This translates into CASSSLLAAGANNEQFF. The full variable domain, completed using reference TRBV7-6 and TRBJ2-1, is GAGVSQSPRYKVTKRGQDVALRCDPISGHVSLYWYRQALGQGPEFLTYFNYEAQQDKSGLPNDRFSAERPEGSISTLTIQRTEQRDSAMYRCASSSLLAAGANNEQFFGPGTRLTVL.

Points on this clonotype: At one of its ends the junction is not consistent with the germline gene, which may arise from a read error. The chain carries TRBV5-1 and TRBJ2-3, with D maybe TRBD2 (6 bases). The CDR3 is 14 residues long. The V gene's germline CDR1 is SGHRS and CDR2 YFSETQ. The CDR3 region is CASSLVAPGDTLYF. For the CDR3, the DNA is TGCGCCAGCAGCTTGGTAGCACCGGGAGATACGCTGTATTTT.

V gene TRBV24-1 combines with J gene TRBJ2-1, with D tentatively TRBD2 (5 bases). CDR1 KGHDR and CDR2 SFDVKD come from the germline V gene. V was shortened by 3 bases and J by 6 bases, with 8 bases between the two germline ends. This CDR3 comprises 13 residues. CDR3 residues: CATSDPTSNEQFF. As DNA, the CDR3 is TGTGCCACCAGTGATCCAACTAGCAATGAGCAGTTCTTC.